This TCR beta chain came from a study of blood T cell repertoires in COVID-19 (dated by TCRdb to between 2020 and 2021). About the investigation overall: Collaborator samples came from the United States, Italy and Spain and covered acute and convalescent phases of COVID-19. The dataset comprised deeply sampled blood TCRbeta repertoires from subjects exposed to, actively infected with, or recovered from COVID-19. The repertoires were made available in a free public database intended to serve as a resource for research on the immune response to SARS-CoV-2. The prospective study material was composed of cDNA or gDNA derived from T cells, B-cell-depleted T cells, or PBMCs. Nearly every sample came with metadata listing a de-identified subject ID, COVID-19 status, age in years and sex. Samples came from the ongoing ImmuneRACE study (first 160 participants) plus 1,254 subjects from 6 global collaborators. Where available, HLA class I and class II types were obtained from metadata supplied by the sample provider rather than from assay-based typing. Overall study outcomes, separate from this receptor: Clinical and demographic metadata were provided uncurated, with the amount varying by source and participant.

Participants in the prospective study were aged about 18 to 89 years, lived in approximately 26 United States geographic areas, and enrolled through a virtual design. Cohort assignment in the prospective study relied on participant-reported clinical history from a screening survey and a study questionnaire. Mobile phlebotomists in the prospective study collected whole blood, serum and a nasopharyngeal or oropharyngeal swab from every participant. Prospective study participants could optionally give additional blood draws and questionnaires over an approximately two-month period. Before DNA extraction, blood samples from the prospective study were shipped at room temperature or frozen. From a lookup of the germline V gene, CDR1 and CDR2 are SGHVS and FNYEAQ. Ends trimmed: V by 5 bases, J by 3 bases; bases unmatched to a gene: 4. Taken from cysteine to phenylalanine, the CDR3 has 14 residues. Just CDR3 DNA is preserved here, 42 bases in frame from base 1.

TCRbeta CDR3 regions were amplified from genomic DNA by means of the immunoSEQ Assay, a bias-controlled multiplex PCR. The published analysis was carried out like this. Within the assay, amplification of reference gene primers was used to estimate how many nucleated cells each sample contained. Sequence reads were collapsed and filtered to measure the absolute abundance of every unique TCRbeta CDR3 rearrangement. For each sample, productive Simpson clonality was calculated as the square root of Simpson's diversity index across productive rearrangements. The immuneACCESS repertoire file appears here via TCRdb, limited to in-frame rearrangements. These files lack a portion of the clones; in checked studies, under half of the deficit traces to unresolved V genes, and the cause of the others is not known. That table supplies the V and J calls and clone size; D and trimming were determined from the DNA. This sample has approximately 230,000 clones in its table, and approximately 86% of those were observed once. The ten top clones hold about 6.3% of the sample.

On this clone: Its recognized antigen is unknown. Per-nucleotide qualities are absent, and no much larger clonotype sits a single base away.

The sequence derives from a woman under 40 with acute COVID-19. The sequenced sample was PBMCs or T cells enriched from blood (not recorded which). This sequence uses TRBV7-6 and TRBJ2-5; the junction holds 9 bases that match TRBD1. The bases read TGTGCCAGCAGCCGGGGACAGGGAAAAGAGACCCAGTACTTC. Its translation reads: CASSRGQGKETQYF.